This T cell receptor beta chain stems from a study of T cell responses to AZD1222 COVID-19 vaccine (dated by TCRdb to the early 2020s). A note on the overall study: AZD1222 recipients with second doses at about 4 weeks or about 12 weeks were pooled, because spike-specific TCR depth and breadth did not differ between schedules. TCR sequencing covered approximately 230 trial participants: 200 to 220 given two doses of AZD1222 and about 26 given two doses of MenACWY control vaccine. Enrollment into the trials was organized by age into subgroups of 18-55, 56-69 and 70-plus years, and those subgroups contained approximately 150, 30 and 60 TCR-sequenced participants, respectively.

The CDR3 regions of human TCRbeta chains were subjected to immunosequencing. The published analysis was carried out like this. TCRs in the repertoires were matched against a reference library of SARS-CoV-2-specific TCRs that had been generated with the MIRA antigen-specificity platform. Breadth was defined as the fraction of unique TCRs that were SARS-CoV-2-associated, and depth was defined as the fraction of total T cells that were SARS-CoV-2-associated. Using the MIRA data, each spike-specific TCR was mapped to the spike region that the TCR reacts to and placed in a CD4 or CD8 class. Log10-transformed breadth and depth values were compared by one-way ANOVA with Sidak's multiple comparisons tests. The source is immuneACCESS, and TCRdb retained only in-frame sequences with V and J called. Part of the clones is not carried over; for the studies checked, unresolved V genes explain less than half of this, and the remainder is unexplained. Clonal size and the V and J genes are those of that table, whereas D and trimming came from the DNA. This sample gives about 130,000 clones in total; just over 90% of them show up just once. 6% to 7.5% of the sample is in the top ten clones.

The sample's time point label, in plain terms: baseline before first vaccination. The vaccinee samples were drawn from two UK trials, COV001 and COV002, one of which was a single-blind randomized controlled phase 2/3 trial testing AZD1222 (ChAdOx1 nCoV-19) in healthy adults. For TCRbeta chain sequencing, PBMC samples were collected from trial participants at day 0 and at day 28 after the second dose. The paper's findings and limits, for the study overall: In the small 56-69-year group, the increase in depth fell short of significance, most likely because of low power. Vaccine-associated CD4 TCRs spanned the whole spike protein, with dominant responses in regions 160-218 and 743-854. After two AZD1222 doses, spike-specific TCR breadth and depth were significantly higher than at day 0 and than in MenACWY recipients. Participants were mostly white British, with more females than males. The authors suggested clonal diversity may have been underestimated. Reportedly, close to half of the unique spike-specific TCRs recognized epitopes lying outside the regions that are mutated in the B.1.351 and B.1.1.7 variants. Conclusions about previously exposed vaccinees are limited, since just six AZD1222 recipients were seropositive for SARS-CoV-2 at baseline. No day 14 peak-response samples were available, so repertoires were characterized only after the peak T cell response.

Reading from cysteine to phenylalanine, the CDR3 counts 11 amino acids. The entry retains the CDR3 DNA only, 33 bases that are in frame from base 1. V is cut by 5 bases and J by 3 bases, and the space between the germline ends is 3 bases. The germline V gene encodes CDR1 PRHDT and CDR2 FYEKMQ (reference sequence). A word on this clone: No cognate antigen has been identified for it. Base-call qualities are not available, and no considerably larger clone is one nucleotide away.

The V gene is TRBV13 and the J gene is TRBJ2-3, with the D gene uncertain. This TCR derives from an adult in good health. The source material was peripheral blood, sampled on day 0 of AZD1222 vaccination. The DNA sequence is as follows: TGTGCCAGCAGCCGAACAGATACGCAGTATTTT. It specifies CASSRTDTQYF.